These 20 T cell receptor beta chains share one sample of origin, sequenced in a study of blood T cells in healthy people across ages (dated by TCRdb to 2015 to 2017). Library preparation was by 5' RACE. Sequencing instrument: Illumina HiSeq 2500. The second PCR ran for roughly 7 to 12 cycles and used a J-beta primer mix along with a sample-barcoded 5' primer. The public reads were run again by TCRdb, first through fastp at Q25 and then through MiXCR, and only productive beta chains were kept. Merged by CDR3 protein, the rows form single entries marked with the most common genes and DNA. The sample table lists 550,000 to 750,000 distinct CDR3 sequences, more than 20% of them with a count of one. The ten largest clonotypes hold roughly 3.4% of the sample. Material for sequencing was blood. The receptors were sampled from a man in his 70s in good health.

This clonotype turned up a few times. The chain employs TRBV10-3 and TRBJ2-7; 9 positions match TRBD1. CDR3 size: 14 residues. J gave up 3 bases and V 3 bases, and 3 bases lay outside the gene matches. Germline values: CDR1 ENHRY, CDR2 SYGVKD. The CDR3 reads CAISDTGQGYEQYF. The CDR3 nucleotides read TGTGCCATCAGTGACACGGGACAGGGCTACGAGCAGTACTTC.

This clonotype appeared a few times. The CDR3 bases are TGCAGTGCTAGACTAGCGGATCTCAATGAGCAGTTCTTC. Amino acid sequence: CSARLADLNEQFF. This chain uses TRBV20-1 with TRBJ2-1; 7 positions agree with TRBD2. This CDR3 is 13 amino acids long. With 2 bases clipped from V and 6 bases from J, the junction kept 4 bases outside the gene matches. Germline values: CDR1 DFQATT, CDR2 SNEGSKA (reference sequence).

This clonotype was counted a few times. The junction and the germline gene differ at one end; a read error may be behind it. The chain employs TRBV7-3 and TRBJ2-5; either TRBD1 or TRBD2 may supply D (6 bases each). The CDR3 is 15 amino acids. Germline assignment: CDR1 SGHTA and CDR2 FQGTGA. This CDR3 reads CTSSLNPGAKETQYF. The CDR3 region has the DNA TGTACCAGCAGCCTAAACCCGGGGGCAAAAGAGACCCAGTACTTC.

This clonotype was seen a few times. The gene calls are TRBV20-1 and TRBJ1-4; D gene unclear. The CDR3 covers 14 residues. V dropped 1 base and J dropped 0 bases, with 6 bases sitting between them. Germline CDR1 is DFQATT and CDR2 is SNEGSKA (reference sequence). CDR3 sequence: CSARVRSTNEKLFF. DNA of the CDR3: TGCAGTGCTAGAGTTAGATCAACTAATGAAAAACTGTTTTTT.

This clonotype came up a few times. The gene calls are TRBV14 and TRBJ2-5, with D hard to call. The CDR3 spans 15 residues. Trimming removed 3 bases from V and 2 bases from J, with 13 bases in between. Germline V gene data show CDR1 as SGHDN and CDR2 as FVKESK. CDR3 protein: CASSHQRAVQETQYF. Here the CDR3 DNA reads TGTGCCAGCAGCCACCAACGGGCAGTTCAAGAGACCCAGTACTTC. Using reference TRBV14 and TRBJ2-5 for the parts outside the CDR3, the full variable domain is EAGVTQFPSHSVIEKGQTVTLRCDPISGHDNLYWYRRVMGKEIKFLLHFVKESKQDESGMPNNRFLAERTGGTYSTLKVQPAELEDSGVYFCASSHQRAVQETQYFGPGTRLLVL.

The J gene is TRBJ1-5, the V gene TRBV20-1; 7 bases fit TRBD1. V was pared by 6 bases and J by 7 bases, with 12 bases of the junction left unmatched. The CDR3 contains 14 residues. Germline CDR1 DFQATT, CDR2 SNEGSKA (reference sequence). CDR3 loop: CSAHTGTVLQPQHF. DNA for the CDR3: TGCAGTGCCCATACCGGGACAGTATTACAGCCCCAGCATTTT.

The chain links TRBV6-5 to TRBJ2-2, with D uncertain. Germline CDR1 reads MNHEY; CDR2 reads SVGAGI. This CDR3 contains 12 residues. V was trimmed by 0 bases and J by 8 bases, leaving 4 bases between them. This chain's CDR3 is CASSYSWGELFF. The DNA of the CDR3 is TGTGCCAGCAGTTACTCATGGGGGGAGCTGTTTTTT.

This clonotype was picked up a small number of times. The chain has TRBV7-8 and TRBJ2-1; weak D call: TRBD1 (6 bases). V lost 7 bases, J lost 6 bases, and 22 bases lay in between. The CDR3 runs to 16 residues. Germline assignment: CDR1 SGHVS and CDR2 FQNEAQ. CDR3 in amino acids: CASNPQGGGTGNEQFF. CDR3 DNA sequence: TGTGCCAGCAACCCACAGGGCGGTGGAACGGGCAATGAGCAGTTCTTC. Using reference TRBV7-8 and TRBJ2-1 for the parts outside the CDR3, the full variable domain is GAGVSQSPRYKVAKRGQDVALRCDPISGHVSLFWYQQALGQGPEFLTYFQNEAQLDKSGLPSDRFFAERPEGSVSTLKIQRTQQEDSAVYLCASNPQGGGTGNEQFFGPGTRLTVL.

V usage is TRBV5-1 and J usage is TRBJ1-4; TRBD1 might be the D (5 bases). The V and J ends lost 4 bases and 0 bases respectively, with 10 bases between them. Germline loops: CDR1 SGHRS, CDR2 YFSETQ. The CDR3 runs 15 residues. CDR3 DNA sequence: TGCGCCAGCAGCCCGTTGGGGGCAACTAATGAAAAACTGTTTTTT. Translating it yields CASSPLGATNEKLFF.

The V call is TRBV5-6, the J call TRBJ1-2; TRBD1 matches at 8 bases. CDR1 and CDR2 (germline): SGHDT, YYEEEE. V trimming: 3 bases; J trimming: 4 bases; junction bases outside the gene matches: 8. The length of the CDR3 is 15 residues. This chain's CDR3 is CASSSLGQGPYGYTF. Here the CDR3 DNA reads TGTGCCAGCAGCTCCTTAGGACAGGGTCCCTATGGCTACACCTTC.

This clonotype has just a few counts. The CDR3 region has the DNA TGCAGCGTGCCGGGGGAGGGAAGCTCCTACAATGAGCAGTTCTTC. Residues: CSVPGEGSSYNEQFF. V gene TRBV29-1 combines with J gene TRBJ2-1; 7 bases fit TRBD2. V lost 6 bases to trimming and J lost 0 bases; unmatched junction nucleotides: 8. The CDR3 runs to 15 residues. The germline CDR1 and CDR2 sequences are SQVTM and ANQGSEA.

This clonotype has only one observation. One end of the junction varies from germline; a read error may be responsible. The DNA for the CDR3 is TGCGGTGCTAGAGCCTTTAGCGAGGAGGGCTTCACAGATACGCAGTATTTT. Amino acids: CGARAFSEEGFTDTQYF. The J gene is TRBJ2-3, the V gene TRBV20-1, with D possibly matching TRBD2 (6 bases). This CDR3 contains 17 residues. Germline V CDR1 and CDR2: DFQATT, SNEGSKA (reference sequence).

This clonotype was seen a few times. This sequence joins TRBV3-1 and TRBJ2-7; 9 bases are a match to TRBD2. Germline loops: CDR1 LGHDT, CDR2 YNNKEL (reference sequence). There are 15 residues in the CDR3. V shed 4 bases, J shed 2 bases, and the junction held 6 bases outside the gene matches. This CDR3 reads CASSRGLAPTYEQYF. The CDR3 nucleotides are TGTGCCAGCAGCCGAGGACTAGCGCCAACCTACGAGCAGTACTTC.

The sample holds a few counts of this clonotype. The chain is built from TRBV12-3 or TRBV12-4 and TRBJ2-1; D remains unclear. V was pared by 1 base and J by 12 bases, with 10 bases between. The CDR3 is made up of 12 amino acids. The DNA for the CDR3 is TGTGCCAGCAGTTTAGTCGCAGGTGGGCAGTTCTTC. Translated: CASSLVAGGQFF.

The rearrangement links TRBV15 to TRBJ2-1, with D perhaps given as TRBD1 or TRBD2 (5 bases each). The germline gives CDR1 LNHNV, CDR2 YYDKDF (reference sequence). The V and J ends lost 0 bases and 8 bases respectively, with 20 bases between them. This CDR3 has 17 residues. CDR3 sequence: CATSRDPSSIRGDEQFF. The CDR3, as DNA: TGTGCCACCAGCAGAGATCCCTCTAGCATAAGAGGGGATGAGCAGTTCTTC.

The V gene is TRBV3-1, the J gene TRBJ2-5; D ambiguous. The better agreement between TRBJ2-1 and the DNA end casts doubt on the J call. The germline V gene encodes CDR1 LGHDT and CDR2 YNNKEL (reference sequence). This CDR3 region has 13 residues. The CDR3: CASSQNGGQKQFF. CDR3 nucleotide sequence: TGTGCCAGCAGCCAGAATGGTGGGCAGAAGCAGTTCTTC.

This clonotype was seen a handful of times. This chain links TRBV6-6 with TRBJ2-3, with unresolved D. The V gene's germline CDR1 is MNHNY and CDR2 SVGAGI (reference sequence). Trimming removed 2 bases from V and 2 bases from J, with 5 bases in between. CDR3 length: 13 residues. Written as DNA, the CDR3 is TGTGCCAGCAGTTACAAGGTCACAGATACGCAGTATTTT. Its protein is CASSYKVTDTQYF.

This clonotype occurred once. This may come from a read error, since a much larger clone is one base off. The chain combines TRBV12-3 or TRBV12-4 with TRBJ1-3, with D unclear. The CDR3 has 12 amino acids. Here the CDR3 reads CASSLEGNTINF. The CDR3 DNA is TGTGCCAGCAGTCTCGAGGGAAACACCATAAATTTT.

This clonotype was detected only once. The junction departs from germline at one end; a sequencing error may be responsible. The V call is TRBV7-8, the J call TRBJ1-5, with 8 bases identical to TRBD1. This CDR3 is built from 15 residues. Germline V CDR1 and CDR2: SGHVS, FQNEAQ. The CDR3 sequence is CASSGRTGSNQPQPF. The CDR3 nucleotides read TGTGCCAGCAGCGGTCGGACAGGGAGCAATCAGCCCCAGCCTTTT.

This chain uses TRBV7-8 with TRBJ1-2; D gene ambiguous. The CDR3 totals 12 residues. Germline-derived CDR1 and CDR2 are SGHVS and FQNEAQ. V was trimmed by 2 bases and J by 7 bases, leaving 8 bases between them. The CDR3 sequence: CASSLRGSGYTF. Here the CDR3 DNA reads TGTGCCAGCAGCTTACGGGGAAGTGGCTACACCTTC.